One sample yielded the 18 T cell receptor beta chains listed below, sequenced in a study of blood T cells in healthy people across ages. A second PCR of 7 to 11 cycles used a sample-barcoded 5' primer and a J-beta primer mix. TCRdb passed the 5' RACE reads through MiXCR, listing each CDR3 protein once. The repertoire holds about 800,000 distinct CDR3 sequences, with roughly 25% as singletons. These records were also assigned to another study, of T cells of mothers and their children.

Material: blood. The origin of the receptors is a boy aged 5-17 years in good health.

The chain has TRBV7-2 and TRBJ2-7; D is unresolved. V lost 5 bases, J lost 2 bases, and 16 bases lay in between. There are 15 residues in the CDR3. The germline CDR1 and CDR2 sequences are SGHTA and FQGNSA. As DNA, the CDR3 is TGTGCCAGCAGCCCCCGAGGTCTTTCCGCCTACGAGCAGTACTTC. Translation: CASSPRGLSAYEQYF.

The rearrangement uses TRBV4-1 and TRBJ1-2; D is uncertain. The CDR3 consists of 17 residues. Germline V CDR1 and CDR2: MGHRA, YSYEKL. With 5 bases removed from V and 1 base from J, the gap between germline ends came to 20 bases. CDR3 sequence reads: CASSGRVGPIFNYGYTF. In DNA, the CDR3 is TGCGCCAGCAGCGGGCGGGTAGGACCGATATTTAACTATGGCTACACCTTC.

The chain is built from TRBV9 and TRBJ2-7; D is ambiguous. CDR3 size: 14 residues. Trimming removed 0 bases at V and 5 bases at J, with 12 bases between. The germline V gene encodes CDR1 SGDLS and CDR2 YYNGEE. CDR3 DNA sequence: TGTGCCAGCAGCGTAGTGTCACACTTAGACGAGCAGTACTTC. Encoded protein: CASSVVSHLDEQYF.

This clonotype was detected a few times. As DNA, the CDR3 is TGTGCCATCAGTGAGTCAGTGAGAATGAACACTGAAGCTTTCTTT. Protein: CAISESVRMNTEAFF. The chain is built from TRBV10-3 and TRBJ1-1; no clear D. Trimming took off 0 bases at V and 0 bases at J, with 8 bases between the two ends. This CDR3 comprises 15 residues. CDR1 is ENHRY, CDR2 SYGVKD, per germline.

As concerns this clonotype: A read error may explain this, as a much larger clone is one base away. The gene calls are TRBV27 and TRBJ1-6; D is uncertain. The CDR3 runs to 13 residues. The V gene's germline CDR1 is MNHEY and CDR2 SMNVEV (reference sequence). CDR3 loop: CASSFIAPSSLHF. CDR3 in DNA: TGTGCCAGCAGTTTCATTGCCCCTTCATCCCTCCACTTT.

This chain uses TRBV12-3 or TRBV12-4 with TRBJ2-5; D is unclear. Judging by the DNA end, TRBJ2-1 fits better; the J call may be wrong. There are 13 residues in the CDR3. The CDR3 region has the DNA TGTGCCAGCAGTTTATTTGTTCGGGATGAGCAGTTCTTC. Translation: CASSLFVRDEQFF.

In DNA, the CDR3 is TGTGCCAGCAGTTTCAGGGGAGGCGTAGCCAAAAACATTCAGTACTTC. The encoded protein is CASSFRGGVAKNIQYF. This chain connects TRBV28 to TRBJ2-4, with D perhaps assigned TRBD1 or TRBD2 (6 bases each). Germline V lookup: CDR1 MDHEN, CDR2 SYDVKM. The CDR3 spans 16 residues. V was cut by 3 bases and J by 0 bases, with 12 bases left in between.

The rearrangement uses TRBV6-2 or TRBV6-3 and TRBJ1-5; D might be TRBD1 (6 bases). The V gene lost 7 bases and the J gene lost 2 bases, with 15 bases spanning the gap. Germline loops: CDR1 MNHEY, CDR2 SVGEGT. CDR3 length: 15 residues. The CDR3 DNA reads as TGTGCCAGCAATGGGGGGGGCCTGGGCAATCAGCCCCAGCATTTT. This encodes CASNGGGLGNQPQHF.

The rearrangement links TRBV4-1 to TRBJ2-1, with a possible D match to TRBD2 (5 bases). V lost 1 base, J lost 9 bases, and 13 bases lay in between. The germline V gene encodes CDR1 MGHRA and CDR2 YSYEKL. The CDR3 covers 14 residues. The CDR3 DNA follows: TGCGCCAGCAGCCAAGGTCCCCGGGCGGGTGAGCAGTTCTTC. It yields the protein CASSQGPRAGEQFF.

On this clonotype: Relative to the germline gene, one junction end is altered; a read error may explain this. The CDR3 sequence: CASSDDRMNTEAFF. The CDR3 DNA follows: TGCGCCAGCAGCGACGACAGGATGAACACTGAAGCTTTCTTT. The genes are TRBV7-6 and TRBJ1-1, with D perhaps matching TRBD1 (6 bases). There are 14 residues in the CDR3. Germline-derived CDR1 and CDR2 are SGHVS and FNYEAQ.

This chain links TRBV29-1 with TRBJ2-5; D might be TRBD2 (5 bases). Matching the DNA end better, TRBJ2-1 makes the J call doubtful. CDR1 and CDR2 from the germline V gene are SQVTM and ANQGSEA. CDR3 length: 12 amino acids. CDR3 bases: TGCAGCGTAGCCCCCCGGGGAAATGAGCAGTTCTTC. Translated, it gives CSVAPRGNEQFF.

This clonotype was seen only a few times. The chain has TRBV20-1 and TRBJ1-5, with TRBD1 as a possible D gene (5 bases). Trimming stripped 2 bases from V and 3 bases from J, with 17 bases between. The CDR3 runs to 16 residues. CDR1 and CDR2 from the germline V gene are DFQATT and SNEGSKA (reference sequence). CDR3 nucleotide sequence: TGCAGTGCTAGATATGGGACCGGGAAACCCAATCAGCCCCAGCATTTT. Protein product: CSARYGTGKPNQPQHF.

The chain links TRBV5-1 to TRBJ1-2; D gene uncertain. Per the germline V gene, CDR1 is SGHRS and CDR2 is YFSETQ. V was pared by 4 bases and J by 6 bases, with 16 bases between. CDR3 size: 14 residues. The CDR3 sequence: CASSPQGPLDGYTF. The CDR3 coding sequence is TGCGCCAGCAGCCCCCAAGGGCCCTTGGATGGCTACACCTTC.

As DNA, the CDR3 is TGTGCCAGCAGCCCGGTTCAGTTCCTACAAGAGACCCAGTACTTC. Its translation: CASSPVQFLQETQYF. This chain uses TRBV4-2 with TRBJ2-5; D gene uncertain. Between the trimmed V and J ends, which lost 4 bases and 2 bases, there was a span of 14 bases. The length of the CDR3 is 15 residues. Germline loops: CDR1 LGHNA, CDR2 YNFKEQ.

The V call is TRBV12-3 or TRBV12-4, the J call TRBJ2-7, with D possibly matching TRBD1 (5 bases). The CDR3 has 15 amino acids. Trimming took off 1 base at V and 1 base at J, with 11 bases between the two ends. The CDR3, as DNA: TGTGCCAGCAGTTTAGGACAGTCCGGGTCCTACGAGCAGTACTTC. Protein product: CASSLGQSGSYEQYF.

The chain joins TRBV7-9 to TRBJ1-1; the D gene is possibly TRBD1 (5 bases). Germline loops: CDR1 SEHNR, CDR2 FQNEAQ (reference sequence). The length of the CDR3 is 15 residues. V lost 1 base and J lost 1, with 10 bases in between. The CDR3: CASSLEGRANTEAFF. CDR3 DNA: TGTGCCAGCAGCTTAGAGGGACGGGCGAACACTGAAGCTTTCTTT.

This clonotype was counted only a few times. V usage is TRBV9 and J usage is TRBJ1-4; D remains ambiguous. The CDR3 has 14 amino acids. CDR1 and CDR2 (germline): SGDLS, YYNGEE. V was shortened by 3 bases and J by 6 bases, with 12 bases between the two germline ends. CDR3 loop: CASSGPAGDEKLFF. CDR3 bases: TGTGCCAGCAGCGGCCCCGCCGGGGATGAAAAACTGTTTTTT.

The chain couples TRBV10-3 to TRBJ2-7; D is uncertain. There are 15 residues in the CDR3. The germline V and J ends were trimmed by 0 bases and 3 bases, with 12 bases remaining between them. Germline V CDR1 and CDR2: ENHRY, SYGVKD. CDR3 sequence reads: CAISESPTFIYEQYF. Here the CDR3 DNA reads TGTGCCATCAGTGAGTCCCCGACTTTTATCTACGAGCAGTACTTC.